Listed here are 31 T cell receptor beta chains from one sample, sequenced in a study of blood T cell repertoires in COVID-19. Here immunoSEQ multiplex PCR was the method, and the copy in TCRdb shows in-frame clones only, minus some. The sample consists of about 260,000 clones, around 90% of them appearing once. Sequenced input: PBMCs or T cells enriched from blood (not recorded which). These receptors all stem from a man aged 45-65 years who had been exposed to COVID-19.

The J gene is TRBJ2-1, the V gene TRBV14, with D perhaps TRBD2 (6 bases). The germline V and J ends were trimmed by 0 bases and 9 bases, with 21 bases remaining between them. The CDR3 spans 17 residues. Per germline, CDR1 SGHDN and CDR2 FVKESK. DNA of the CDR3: TGTGCCAGCAGCCAAGATCGCTCGGCGGGGTGGCAGGGTGAGCAGTTCTTC. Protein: CASSQDRSAGWQGEQFF.

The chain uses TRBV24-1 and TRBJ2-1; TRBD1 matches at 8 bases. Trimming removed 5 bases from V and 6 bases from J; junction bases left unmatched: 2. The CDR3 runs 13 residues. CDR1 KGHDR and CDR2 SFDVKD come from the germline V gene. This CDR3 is CATSVTGANEQFF. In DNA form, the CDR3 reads TGTGCCACCAGTGTGACAGGGGCCAATGAGCAGTTCTTC.

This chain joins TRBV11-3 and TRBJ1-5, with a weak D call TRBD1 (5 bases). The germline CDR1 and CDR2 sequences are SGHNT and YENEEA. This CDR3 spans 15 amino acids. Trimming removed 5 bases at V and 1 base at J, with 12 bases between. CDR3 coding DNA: TGTGCCAGCAGCCCCGGGGGGGAGAGCAATCAGCCCCAGCATTTT. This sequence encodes CASSPGGESNQPQHF.

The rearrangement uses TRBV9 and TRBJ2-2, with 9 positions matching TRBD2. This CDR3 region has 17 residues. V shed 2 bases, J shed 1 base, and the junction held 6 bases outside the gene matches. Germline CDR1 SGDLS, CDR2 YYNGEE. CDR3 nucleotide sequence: TGTGCCAGCAGCGTTTCTAAGACTAGCGGGAACACCGGGGAGCTGTTTTTT. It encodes CASSVSKTSGNTGELFF.

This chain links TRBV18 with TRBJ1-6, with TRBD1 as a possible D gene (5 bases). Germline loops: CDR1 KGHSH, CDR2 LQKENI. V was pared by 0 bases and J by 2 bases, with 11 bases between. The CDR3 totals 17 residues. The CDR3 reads CASSPPGGTPYNSPLHF. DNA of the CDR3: TGTGCCAGCTCACCACCGGGGGGGACCCCCTATAATTCACCCCTCCACTTT.

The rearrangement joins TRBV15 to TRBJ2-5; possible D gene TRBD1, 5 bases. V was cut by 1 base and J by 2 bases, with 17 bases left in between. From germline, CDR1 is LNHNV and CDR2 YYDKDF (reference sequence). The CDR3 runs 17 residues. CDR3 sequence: CATSRVFRQGLQETQYF. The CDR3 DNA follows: TGTGCCACCAGCAGAGTATTCCGGCAGGGCCTACAAGAGACCCAGTACTTC.

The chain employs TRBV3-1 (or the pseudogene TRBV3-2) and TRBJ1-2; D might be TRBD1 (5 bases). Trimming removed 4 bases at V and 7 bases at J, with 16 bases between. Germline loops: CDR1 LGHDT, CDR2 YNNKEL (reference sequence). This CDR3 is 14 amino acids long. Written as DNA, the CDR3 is TGTGCCAGCAGCCGCCGAGAAGGGGCCGGTGGCTACACCTTC. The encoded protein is CASSRREGAGGYTF.

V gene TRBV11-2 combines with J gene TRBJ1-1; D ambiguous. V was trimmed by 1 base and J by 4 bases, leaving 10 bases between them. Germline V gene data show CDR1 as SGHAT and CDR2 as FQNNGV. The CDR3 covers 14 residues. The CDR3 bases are TGTGCCAGCAGCTTAGTGGTGAGCACCACTGAAGCTTTCTTT. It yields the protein CASSLVVSTTEAFF.

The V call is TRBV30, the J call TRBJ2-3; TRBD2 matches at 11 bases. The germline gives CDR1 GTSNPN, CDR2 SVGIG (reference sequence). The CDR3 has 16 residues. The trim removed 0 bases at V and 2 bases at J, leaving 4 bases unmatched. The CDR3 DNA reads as TGTGCCTGGAGTGTTGGTAGCGGGGGGGTCACAGATACGCAGTATTTT. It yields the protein CAWSVGSGGVTDTQYF.

CDR3 amino acids: CASSPHRDYEQYV. CDR3 nucleotide sequence: TGTGCCAGCTCACCACACAGGGATTACGAGCAGTACGTC. The chain uses TRBV18 and TRBJ2-7, with D perhaps TRBD1 (6 bases). V lost 1 base to trimming and J lost 4 bases, with 8 bases between them. The CDR3 runs to 13 residues. Germline assignment: CDR1 KGHSH and CDR2 LQKENI.

DNA for the CDR3: TGTGCCAGCAGCTTGGGGGGGGCCGGTGGCAATCAGCCCCAGCATTTT. Amino acid sequence: CASSLGGAGGNQPQHF. The gene calls are TRBV7-2 and TRBJ1-5, with D possibly TRBD1 on 6 matching bases. Germline values: CDR1 SGHTA, CDR2 FQGNSA. Trimming took 3 bases from V and 2 from J, leaving 14 bases between them. The CDR3 is 16 amino acids.

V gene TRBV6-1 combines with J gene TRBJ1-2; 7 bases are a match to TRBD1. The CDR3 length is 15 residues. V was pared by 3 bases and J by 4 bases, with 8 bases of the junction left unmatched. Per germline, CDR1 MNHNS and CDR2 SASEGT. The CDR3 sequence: CASSDRQGSLYGYTF. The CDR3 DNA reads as TGTGCCAGCAGTGATAGACAGGGATCCCTCTATGGCTACACCTTC.

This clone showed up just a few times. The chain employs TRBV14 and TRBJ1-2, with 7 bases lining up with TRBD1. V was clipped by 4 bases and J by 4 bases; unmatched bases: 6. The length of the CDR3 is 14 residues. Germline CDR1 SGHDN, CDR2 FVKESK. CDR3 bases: TGTGCCAGCAGCCCGGGACAGAACCTCTATGGCTACACCTTC. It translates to CASSPGQNLYGYTF.

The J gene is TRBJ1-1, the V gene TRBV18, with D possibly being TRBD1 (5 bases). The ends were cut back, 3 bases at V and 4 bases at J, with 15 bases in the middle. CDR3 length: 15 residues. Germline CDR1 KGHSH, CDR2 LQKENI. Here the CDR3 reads CASSPPTGGSTEAFF. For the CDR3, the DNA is TGTGCCAGCTCACCCCCTACGGGGGGAAGCACTGAAGCTTTCTTT.

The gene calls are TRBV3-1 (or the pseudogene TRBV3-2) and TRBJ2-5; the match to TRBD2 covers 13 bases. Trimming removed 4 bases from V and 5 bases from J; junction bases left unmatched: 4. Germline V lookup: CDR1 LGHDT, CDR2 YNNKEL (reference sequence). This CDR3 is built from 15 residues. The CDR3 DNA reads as TGTGCCAGCAGCCTCGGACTAGCGGGAGTGGAGACCCAGTACTTC. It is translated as CASSLGLAGVETQYF.

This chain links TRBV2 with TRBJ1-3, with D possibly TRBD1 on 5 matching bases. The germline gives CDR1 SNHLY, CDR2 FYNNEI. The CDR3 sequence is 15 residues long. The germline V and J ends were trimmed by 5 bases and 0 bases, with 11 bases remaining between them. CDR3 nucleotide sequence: TGTGCCAGCAGTATAACAGGATCCTCTGGAAACACCATATATTTT. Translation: CASSITGSSGNTIYF.

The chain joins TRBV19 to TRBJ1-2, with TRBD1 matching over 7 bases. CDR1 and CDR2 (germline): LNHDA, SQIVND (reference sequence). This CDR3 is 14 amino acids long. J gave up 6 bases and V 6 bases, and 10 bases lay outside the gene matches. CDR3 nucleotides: TGTGCCAGTAGCCCGACAGGGCCTTACGATGGCTACACCTTC. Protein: CASSPTGPYDGYTF.

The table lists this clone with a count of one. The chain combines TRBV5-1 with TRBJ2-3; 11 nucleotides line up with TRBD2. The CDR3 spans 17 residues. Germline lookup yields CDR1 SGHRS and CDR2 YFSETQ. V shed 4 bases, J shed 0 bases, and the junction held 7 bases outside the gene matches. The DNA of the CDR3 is TGCGCCAGCAGCCCTCGGACTAGCGGGCCAAGCACAGATACGCAGTATTTT. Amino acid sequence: CASSPRTSGPSTDTQYF. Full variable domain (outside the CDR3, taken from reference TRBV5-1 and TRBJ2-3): KAGVTQTPRYLIKTRGQQVTLSCSPISGHRSVSWYQQTPGQGLQFLFEYFSETQRNKGNFPGRFSGRQFSNSRSEMNVSTLELGDSALYLCASSPRTSGPSTDTQYFGPGTRLTVL.

CDR3 residues: CASSSAQGMQETQYF. DNA for the CDR3: TGTGCCAGCAGCTCCGCACAGGGCATGCAAGAGACCCAGTACTTC. The chain carries TRBV13 and TRBJ2-5; D might be TRBD1 (6 bases). The CDR3 extends over 15 amino acids. The germline V and J ends were trimmed by 4 bases and 2 bases, with 14 bases remaining between them. Germline V gene lookup returns CDR1 PRHDT and CDR2 FYEKMQ (reference sequence).

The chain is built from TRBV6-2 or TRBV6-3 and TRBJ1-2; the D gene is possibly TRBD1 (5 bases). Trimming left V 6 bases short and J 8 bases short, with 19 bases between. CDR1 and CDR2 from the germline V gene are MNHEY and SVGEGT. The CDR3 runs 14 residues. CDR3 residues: CASSFQGPLSGYTF. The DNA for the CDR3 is TGTGCCAGCAGCTTCCAGGGCCCGTTATCCGGCTACACCTTC.

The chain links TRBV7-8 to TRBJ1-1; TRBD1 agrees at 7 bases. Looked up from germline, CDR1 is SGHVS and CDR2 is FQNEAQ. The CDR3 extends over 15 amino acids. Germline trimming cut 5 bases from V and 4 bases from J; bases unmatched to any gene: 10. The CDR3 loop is CASSPQDRQGTEAFF. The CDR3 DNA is TGTGCCAGCAGCCCACAGGACAGGCAGGGCACTGAAGCTTTCTTT.

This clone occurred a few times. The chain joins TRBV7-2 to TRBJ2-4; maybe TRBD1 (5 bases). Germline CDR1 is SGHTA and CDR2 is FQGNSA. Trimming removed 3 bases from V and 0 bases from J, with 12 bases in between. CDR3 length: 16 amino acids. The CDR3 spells CASSFSDTTAKNIQYF. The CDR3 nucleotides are TGTGCCAGCAGCTTTTCGGACACAACAGCCAAAAACATTCAGTACTTC.

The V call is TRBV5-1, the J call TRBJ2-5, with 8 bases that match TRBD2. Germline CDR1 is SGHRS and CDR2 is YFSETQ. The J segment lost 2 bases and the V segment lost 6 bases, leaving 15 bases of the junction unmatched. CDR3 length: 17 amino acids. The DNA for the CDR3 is TGCGCCAGCACCAAGGGAGCGGGAGAGGAGGTGCAAGAGACCCAGTACTTC. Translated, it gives CASTKGAGEEVQETQYF.

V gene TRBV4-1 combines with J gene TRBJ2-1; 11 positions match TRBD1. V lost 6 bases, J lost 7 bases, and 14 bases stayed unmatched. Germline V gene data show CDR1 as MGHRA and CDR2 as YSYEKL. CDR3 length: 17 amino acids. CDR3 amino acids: CASRSIPGQGGDNEQFF. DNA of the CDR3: TGCGCCAGCAGGTCAATTCCGGGACAGGGGGGTGATAATGAGCAGTTCTTC.

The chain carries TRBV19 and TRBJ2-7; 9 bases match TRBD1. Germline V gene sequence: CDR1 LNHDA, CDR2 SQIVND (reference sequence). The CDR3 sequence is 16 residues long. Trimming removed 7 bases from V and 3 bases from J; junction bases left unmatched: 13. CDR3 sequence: CASTPTGQGLYYEQYF. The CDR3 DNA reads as TGTGCCAGTACCCCTACCGGACAGGGGCTATACTACGAGCAGTACTTC.

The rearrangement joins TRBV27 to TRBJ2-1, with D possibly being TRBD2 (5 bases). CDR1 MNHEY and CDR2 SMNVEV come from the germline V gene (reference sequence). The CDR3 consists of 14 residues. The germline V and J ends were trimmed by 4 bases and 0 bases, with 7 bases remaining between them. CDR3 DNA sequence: TGTGCCAGCAGTTCCCGGGGCTCCTACAATGAGCAGTTCTTC. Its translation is CASSSRGSYNEQFF.

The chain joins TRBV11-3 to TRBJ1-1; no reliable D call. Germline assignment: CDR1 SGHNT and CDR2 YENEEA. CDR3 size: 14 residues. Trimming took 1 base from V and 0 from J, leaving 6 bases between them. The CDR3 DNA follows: TGTGCCAGCAGCTTAGGGGCAATGAACACTGAAGCTTTCTTT. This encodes CASSLGAMNTEAFF.

The CDR3 DNA sequence: TGTGCCAGCAGTGTGGGACAGGGCTATGGCTACACCTTC. It translates to CASSVGQGYGYTF. The chain carries TRBV28 and TRBJ1-2; TRBD1 matches at 9 bases. Germline CDR1 and CDR2: MDHEN and SYDVKM. With V trimmed by 5 bases and J by 4 bases, 2 bases remained unmatched. This CDR3 spans 13 amino acids.

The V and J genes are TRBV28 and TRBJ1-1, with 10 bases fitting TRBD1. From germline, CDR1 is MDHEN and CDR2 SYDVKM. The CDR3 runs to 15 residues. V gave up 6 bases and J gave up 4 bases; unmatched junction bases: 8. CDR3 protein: CASSVTTGGVTEAFF. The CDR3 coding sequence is TGTGCCAGCAGCGTTACGACAGGGGGCGTCACTGAAGCTTTCTTT. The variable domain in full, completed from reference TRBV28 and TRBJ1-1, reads DVKVTQSSRYLVKRTGEKVFLECVQDMDHENMFWYRQDPGLGLRLIYFSYDVKMKEKGDIPEGYSVSREKKERFSLILESASTNQTSMYLCASSVTTGGVTEAFFGQGTRLTVV.

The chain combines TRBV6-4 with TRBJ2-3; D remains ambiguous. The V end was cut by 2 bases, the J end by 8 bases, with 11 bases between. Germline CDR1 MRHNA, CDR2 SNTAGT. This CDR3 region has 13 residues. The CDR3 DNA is TGTGCCAGCAGTGACCAGAGCGCGGCTACGCAGTATTTT. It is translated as CASSDQSAATQYF.

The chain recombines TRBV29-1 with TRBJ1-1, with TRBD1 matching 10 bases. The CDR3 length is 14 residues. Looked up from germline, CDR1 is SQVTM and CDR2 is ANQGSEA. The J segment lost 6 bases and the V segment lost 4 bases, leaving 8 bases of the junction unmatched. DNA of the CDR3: TGCAGCGTTGGGACAGGGGGAGTTTTGCCTGAAGCTTTCTTT. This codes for CSVGTGGVLPEAFF.